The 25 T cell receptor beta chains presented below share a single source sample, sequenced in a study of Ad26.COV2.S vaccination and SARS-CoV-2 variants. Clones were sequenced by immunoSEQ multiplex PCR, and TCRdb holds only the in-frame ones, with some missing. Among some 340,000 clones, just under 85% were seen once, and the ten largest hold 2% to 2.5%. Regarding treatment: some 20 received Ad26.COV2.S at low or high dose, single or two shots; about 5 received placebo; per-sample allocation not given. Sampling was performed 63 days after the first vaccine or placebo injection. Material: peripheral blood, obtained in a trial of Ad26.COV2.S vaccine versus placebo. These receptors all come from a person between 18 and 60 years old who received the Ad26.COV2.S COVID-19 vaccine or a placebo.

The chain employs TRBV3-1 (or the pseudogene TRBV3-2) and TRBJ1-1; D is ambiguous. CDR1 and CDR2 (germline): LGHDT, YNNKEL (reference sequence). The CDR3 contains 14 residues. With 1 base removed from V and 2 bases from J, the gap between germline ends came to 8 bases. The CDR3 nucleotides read TGTGCCAGCAGCCAAGCTCATCCAAACACTGAAGCTTTCTTT. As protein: CASSQAHPNTEAFF.

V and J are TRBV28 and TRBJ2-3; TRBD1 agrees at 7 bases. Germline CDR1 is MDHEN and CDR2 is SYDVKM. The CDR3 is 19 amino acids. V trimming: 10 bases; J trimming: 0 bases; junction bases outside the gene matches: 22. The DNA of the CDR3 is TGTGCCACCATACCGGGACAGCCATTCTCAACGTATAGCACAGATACGCAGTATTTT. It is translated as CATIPGQPFSTYSTDTQYF.

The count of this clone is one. CDR3 in amino acids: CASSLLTVREKLFF. The CDR3 DNA reads TGTGCCAGCAGCTTGCTAACCGTACGGGAAAAACTGTTTTTT. The genes are TRBV5-6 and TRBJ1-4; D not resolved. This CDR3 has 14 residues. The germline V and J ends were trimmed by 1 base and 8 bases, with 12 bases remaining between them. Germline assignment: CDR1 SGHDT and CDR2 YYEEEE.

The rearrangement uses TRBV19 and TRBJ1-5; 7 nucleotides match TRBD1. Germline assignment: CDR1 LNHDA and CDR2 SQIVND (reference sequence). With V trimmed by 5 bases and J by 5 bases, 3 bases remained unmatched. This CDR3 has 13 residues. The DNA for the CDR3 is TGTGCCAGTAGTCAGGGGGTCCATCAGCCCCAGCATTTT. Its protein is CASSQGVHQPQHF.

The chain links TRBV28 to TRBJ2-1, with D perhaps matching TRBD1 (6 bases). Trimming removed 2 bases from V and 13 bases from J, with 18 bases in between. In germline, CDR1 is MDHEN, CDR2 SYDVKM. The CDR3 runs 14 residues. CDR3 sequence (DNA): TGTGCCAGCAGTTTACTCCGTCAGGGGAGTCGACAGTTCTTC. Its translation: CASSLLRQGSRQFF.

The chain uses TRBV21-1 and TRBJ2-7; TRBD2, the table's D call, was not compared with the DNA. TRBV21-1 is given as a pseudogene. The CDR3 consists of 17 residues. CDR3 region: CASSKGTSGGTSYEQYF. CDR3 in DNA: TGTGCCAGCAGCAAAGGGACTAGCGGGGGGACCTCCTACGAGCAGTACTTC.

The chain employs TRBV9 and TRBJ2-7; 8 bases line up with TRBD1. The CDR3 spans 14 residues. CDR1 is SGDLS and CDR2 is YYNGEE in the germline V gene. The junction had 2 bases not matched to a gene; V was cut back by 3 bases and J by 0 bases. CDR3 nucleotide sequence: TGTGCCAGCAGCGCGACAGGGGACTCCTACGAGCAGTACTTC. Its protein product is CASSATGDSYEQYF.

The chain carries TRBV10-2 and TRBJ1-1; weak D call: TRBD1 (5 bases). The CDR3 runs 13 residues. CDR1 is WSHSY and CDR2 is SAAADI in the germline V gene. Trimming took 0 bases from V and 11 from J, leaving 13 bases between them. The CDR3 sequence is CASSESRGVDAFF. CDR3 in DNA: TGCGCCAGCAGTGAGTCGAGGGGAGTCGACGCTTTCTTT.

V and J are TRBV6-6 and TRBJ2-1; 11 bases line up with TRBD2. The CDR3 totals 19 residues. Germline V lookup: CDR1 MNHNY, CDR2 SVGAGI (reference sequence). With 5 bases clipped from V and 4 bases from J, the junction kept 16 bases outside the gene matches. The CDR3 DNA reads TGTGCCAGCAGTCCCCACGAGGTAGCTAGCGGGGGGAAATACAATGAGCAGTTCTTC. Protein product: CASSPHEVASGGKYNEQFF.

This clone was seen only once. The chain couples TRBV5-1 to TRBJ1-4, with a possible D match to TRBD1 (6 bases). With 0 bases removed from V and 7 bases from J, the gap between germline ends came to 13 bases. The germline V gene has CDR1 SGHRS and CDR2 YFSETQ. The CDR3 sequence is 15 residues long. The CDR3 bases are TGCGCCAGCAGCTTGGGGTCAGGGGTGGGTGAAAAACTGTTTTTT. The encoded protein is CASSLGSGVGEKLFF.

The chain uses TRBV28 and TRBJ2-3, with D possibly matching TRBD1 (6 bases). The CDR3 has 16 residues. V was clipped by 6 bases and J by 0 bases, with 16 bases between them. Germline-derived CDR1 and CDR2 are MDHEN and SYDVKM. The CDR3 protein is CASSQTGTPSTDTQYF. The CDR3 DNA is TGTGCCAGCAGCCAAACCGGGACACCAAGCACAGATACGCAGTATTTT.

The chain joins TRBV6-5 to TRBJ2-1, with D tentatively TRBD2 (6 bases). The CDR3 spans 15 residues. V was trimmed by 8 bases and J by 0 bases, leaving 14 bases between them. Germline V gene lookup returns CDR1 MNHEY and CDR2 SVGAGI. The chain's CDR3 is CASSPGRSSYNEQFF. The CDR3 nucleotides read TGTGCCAGCTCCCCGGGGAGGAGCTCCTACAATGAGCAGTTCTTC.

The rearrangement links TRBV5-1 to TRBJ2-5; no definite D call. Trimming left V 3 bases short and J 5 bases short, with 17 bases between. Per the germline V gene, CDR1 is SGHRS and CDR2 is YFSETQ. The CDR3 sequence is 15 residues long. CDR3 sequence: CASSYTRTVVETQYF. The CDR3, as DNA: TGCGCCAGCAGCTACACGAGAACAGTAGTGGAGACCCAGTACTTC.

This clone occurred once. The CDR3 DNA follows: TGTGCCACCAGCTTGTCCGGGACAGGGGAGTATGAGCAGTTCTTC. Protein sequence: CATSLSGTGEYEQFF. This chain uses TRBV15 with TRBJ2-1; 10 bases line up with TRBD1. V shed 5 bases and J 8 bases; nucleotides not matched to a gene: 9. The germline gives CDR1 LNHNV, CDR2 YYDKDF (reference sequence). The length of the CDR3 is 15 residues.

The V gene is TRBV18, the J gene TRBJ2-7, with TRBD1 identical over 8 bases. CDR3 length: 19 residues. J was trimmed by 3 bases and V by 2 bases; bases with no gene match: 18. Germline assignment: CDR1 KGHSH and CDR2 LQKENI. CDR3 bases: TGTGCCAGCTCACCAGAGACCCTAACCGGGACAGGCCGGTACTACGAGCAGTACTTC. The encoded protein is CASSPETLTGTGRYYEQYF.

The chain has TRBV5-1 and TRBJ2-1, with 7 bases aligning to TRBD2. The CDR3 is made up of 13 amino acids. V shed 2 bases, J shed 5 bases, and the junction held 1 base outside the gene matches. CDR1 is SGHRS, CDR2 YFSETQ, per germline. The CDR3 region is CASSFREDNEQFF. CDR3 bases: TGCGCCAGCAGCTTTCGGGAGGACAATGAGCAGTTCTTC.

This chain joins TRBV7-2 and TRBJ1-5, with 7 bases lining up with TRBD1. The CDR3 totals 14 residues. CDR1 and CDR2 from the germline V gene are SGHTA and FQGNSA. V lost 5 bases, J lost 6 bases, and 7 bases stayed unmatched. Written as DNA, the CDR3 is TGTGCCAGCAGCCCCCGGCAGGGGGGTCAGCCCCAGCATTTT. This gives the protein CASSPRQGGQPQHF.

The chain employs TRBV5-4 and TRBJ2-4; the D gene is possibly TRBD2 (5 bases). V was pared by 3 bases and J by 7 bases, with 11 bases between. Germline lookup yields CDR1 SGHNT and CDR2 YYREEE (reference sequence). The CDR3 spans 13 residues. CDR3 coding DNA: TGTGCCAGCAGCTGGGCCGGGGAGAACATTCAGTACTTC. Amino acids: CASSWAGENIQYF.

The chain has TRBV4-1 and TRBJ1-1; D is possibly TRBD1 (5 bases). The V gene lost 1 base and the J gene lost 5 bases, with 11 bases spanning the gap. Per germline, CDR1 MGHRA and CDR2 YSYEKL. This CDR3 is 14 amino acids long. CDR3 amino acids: CASSQAPRETEAFF. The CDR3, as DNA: TGCGCCAGCAGCCAAGCCCCCAGGGAGACTGAAGCTTTCTTT.

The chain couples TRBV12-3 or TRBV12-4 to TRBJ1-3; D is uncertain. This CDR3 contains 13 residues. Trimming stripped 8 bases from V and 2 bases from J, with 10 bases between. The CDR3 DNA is TGTGCCAGCCAGTTTACCACTGGAAACACCATATATTTT. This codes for CASQFTTGNTIYF.

CDR3 sequence (DNA): TGTGCCAGCAGCGTAGCTGGGGTAAATTGGGGAGAGACCCAGTACTTC. Its translation is CASSVAGVNWGETQYF. The chain has TRBV9 and TRBJ2-5; D not certain. The V end lost 0 bases, the J end lost 4 bases, and 16 bases lay between the germline ends. The V gene's germline CDR1 is SGDLS and CDR2 YYNGEE. The CDR3 extends over 16 amino acids.

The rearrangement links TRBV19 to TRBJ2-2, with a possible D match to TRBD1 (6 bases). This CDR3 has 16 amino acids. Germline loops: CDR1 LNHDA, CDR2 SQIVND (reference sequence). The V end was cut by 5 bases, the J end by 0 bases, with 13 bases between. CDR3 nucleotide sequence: TGTGCCAGTAGTTCGTCCGGACAGCCGAACACCGGGGAGCTGTTTTTT. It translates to CASSSSGQPNTGELFF.

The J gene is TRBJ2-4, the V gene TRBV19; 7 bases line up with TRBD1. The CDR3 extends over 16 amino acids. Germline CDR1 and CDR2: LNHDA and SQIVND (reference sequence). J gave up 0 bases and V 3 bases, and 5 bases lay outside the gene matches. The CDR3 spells CASSMGTDLAKNIQYF. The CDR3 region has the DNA TGTGCCAGTAGTATGGGGACAGACCTAGCCAAAAACATTCAGTACTTC.

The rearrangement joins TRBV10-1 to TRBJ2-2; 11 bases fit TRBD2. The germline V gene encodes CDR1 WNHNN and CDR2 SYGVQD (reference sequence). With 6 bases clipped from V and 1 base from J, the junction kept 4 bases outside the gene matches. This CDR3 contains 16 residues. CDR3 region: CASSRGTSGNTGELFF. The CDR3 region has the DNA TGCGCCAGCAGCCGCGGGACTAGCGGGAACACCGGGGAGCTGTTTTTT.

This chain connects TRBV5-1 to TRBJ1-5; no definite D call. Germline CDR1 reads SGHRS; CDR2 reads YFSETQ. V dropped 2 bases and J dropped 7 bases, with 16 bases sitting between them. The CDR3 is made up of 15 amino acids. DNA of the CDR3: TGCGCCAGCAGCTTAGGACGCCGGGATACCCAGCCCCAGCATTTT. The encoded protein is CASSLGRRDTQPQHF.